A single sample is the source of the 23 T cell receptor beta chains below, sequenced in a study of blood T cell repertoires in COVID-19. Profiling relied on immunoSEQ multiplex PCR, and the TCRdb table lists in-frame clones only, not all of them. The sample consists of under 60,000 clones, roughly 87% of them appearing once. Sequencing was performed on peripheral blood. The receptors shown here come from a human donor with acute or convalescent COVID-19. The donor label of this sample is uncertain.

V usage is TRBV10-3 and J usage is TRBJ1-1, with a possible D match to TRBD1 (6 bases). The CDR3 has 14 residues. Per germline, CDR1 ENHRY and CDR2 SYGVKD. V was pared by 0 bases and J by 5 bases, with 10 bases between. The CDR3 region has the DNA TGTGCCATCAGTGAGTCAAGGACAGATACTGAAGCTTTCTTT. It is translated as CAISESRTDTEAFF.

The chain joins TRBV27 to TRBJ1-6, with 7 bases fitting TRBD1. The V gene's germline CDR1 is MNHEY and CDR2 SMNVEV (reference sequence). CDR3 length equals 14 residues. V lost 5 bases to trimming and J lost 9 bases; unmatched junction nucleotides: 7. CDR3 sequence reads: CASSPGQALSPLHF. The DNA for the CDR3 is TGTGCCAGCAGTCCCGGACAGGCTCTTTCACCCCTCCACTTT.

This chain connects TRBV18 to TRBJ1-1; perhaps TRBD1 as D (5 bases). Germline CDR1 and CDR2: KGHSH and LQKENI. The CDR3 runs to 15 residues. The V end lost 3 bases, the J end lost 4 bases, and 15 bases lay between the germline ends. The CDR3 sequence: CASSPSVLGATEAFF. CDR3 sequence (DNA): TGTGCCAGCTCACCTAGTGTCCTTGGGGCCACTGAAGCTTTCTTT.

This chain uses TRBV5-1 with TRBJ1-3, with a weak D call TRBD1 (6 bases). V lost 0 bases and J lost 4, with 14 bases in between. The length of the CDR3 is 16 residues. The germline V gene encodes CDR1 SGHRS and CDR2 YFSETQ. The CDR3 reads CASSLGGQAAGNTIYF. CDR3 DNA: TGCGCCAGCAGCTTGGGGGGACAAGCAGCGGGAAACACCATATATTTT.

The V gene is TRBV11-2, the J gene TRBJ2-1; 9 bases align to TRBD1. This CDR3 is 14 amino acids long. Trimming removed 4 bases from V and 7 bases from J; junction bases left unmatched: 5. The germline V gene has CDR1 SGHAT and CDR2 FQNNGV. The DNA of the CDR3 is TGTGCCAGCAGCTGGGACAGGGCGGGGAATGAGCAGTTCTTC. Translated, it gives CASSWDRAGNEQFF. The whole variable domain, filled in from reference TRBV11-2 and TRBJ2-1, reads EAGVAQSPRYKIIEKRQSVAFWCNPISGHATLYWYQQILGQGPKLLIQFQNNGVVDDSQLPKDRFSAERLKGVDSTLKIQPAKLEDSAVYLCASSWDRAGNEQFFGPGTRLTVL.

This sequence joins TRBV20-1 and TRBJ1-2; TRBD1 matches 9 bases. V lost 6 bases, J lost 7 bases, and 3 bases stayed unmatched. In germline, CDR1 is DFQATT, CDR2 SNEGSKA (reference sequence). The CDR3 sequence is 11 residues long. The CDR3 here is CSAGQGFGYTF. CDR3 bases: TGCAGTGCGGGACAGGGTTTTGGCTACACCTTC.

V gene TRBV12-3 or TRBV12-4 combines with J gene TRBJ2-5; 7 nucleotides align to TRBD1. V dropped 5 bases and J dropped 4; count of bases not matched to a gene: 4. The CDR3 has 13 residues. CDR3 protein: CASSRQGRETQYF. The CDR3 nucleotides read TGTGCCAGCAGTCGACAGGGTCGAGAGACCCAGTACTTC.

V is TRBV10-3 and J is TRBJ1-4; D might be TRBD1 (5 bases). The CDR3 totals 16 residues. The V end was cut by 5 bases, the J end by 5 bases, with 18 bases between. Germline V gene sequence: CDR1 ENHRY, CDR2 SYGVKD. The chain's CDR3 is CAISTARGRENEKLFF. CDR3 DNA: TGTGCCATCAGTACCGCGCGGGGGAGAGAAAATGAAAAACTGTTTTTT.

The CDR3 DNA is TGTGCCAGCAGCGTAGGGGACAGACGCACAGATACGCAGTATTTT. The encoded protein is CASSVGDRRTDTQYF. This sequence joins TRBV9 and TRBJ2-3, with 7 bases lining up with TRBD1. V dropped 0 bases and J dropped 1; count of bases not matched to a gene: 2. This CDR3 is 15 amino acids long. CDR1 SGDLS and CDR2 YYNGEE come from the germline V gene.

The chain couples TRBV4-1 to TRBJ2-1; D is possibly TRBD2 (6 bases). This CDR3 region has 15 residues. V dropped 2 bases and J dropped 6 bases, with 14 bases sitting between them. Looked up from germline, CDR1 is MGHRA and CDR2 is YSYEKL. Written as DNA, the CDR3 is TGCGCCAGCAGCCAATATGGGACTCCCCTCAATGAGCAGTTCTTC. Residues: CASSQYGTPLNEQFF.

This clone was detected once. The chain couples TRBV28 to TRBJ2-6; D uncertain. V was clipped by 1 base and J by 2 bases, with 3 bases between them. This CDR3 has 14 amino acids. CDR1 and CDR2 from the germline V gene are MDHEN and SYDVKM. In DNA, the CDR3 is TGTGCCAGCAGTTTATTTACTGGGGCCAACGTCCTGACTTTC. Translating gives CASSLFTGANVLTF.

This chain connects TRBV30 to TRBJ1-3; D is possibly TRBD1 (5 bases). V lost 4 bases to trimming and J lost 0 bases, with 10 bases between them. Germline V gene lookup returns CDR1 GTSNPN and CDR2 SVGIG (reference sequence). The CDR3 is made up of 14 amino acids. CDR3 residues: CAWILGGSGNTIYF. The CDR3, as DNA: TGTGCCTGGATCTTGGGGGGCTCTGGAAACACCATATATTTT.

This chain joins TRBV24-1 and TRBJ1-2; TRBD1 matches 9 bases. The junction had 5 bases not matched to a gene; V was cut back by 7 bases and J by 6 bases. Germline V lookup: CDR1 KGHDR, CDR2 SFDVKD. The CDR3 runs to 13 residues. CDR3 DNA sequence: TGTGCCACCAGACCCACAGGGGGCGATGGCTACACCTTC. Residues: CATRPTGGDGYTF.

The chain uses TRBV27 and TRBJ2-5, with TRBD1 identical over 7 bases. With V trimmed by 8 bases and J by 5 bases, 14 bases remained unmatched. This CDR3 region has 15 residues. CDR1 is MNHEY, CDR2 SMNVEV, per germline (reference sequence). The DNA for the CDR3 is TGTGCCAGCTTCAGGGGGACGGAGTGGTCGGAGACCCAGTACTTC. Translating gives CASFRGTEWSETQYF.

This chain links TRBV9 with TRBJ2-1; TRBD2 is a possible D gene (6 bases). There are 15 residues in the CDR3. CDR1 is SGDLS, CDR2 YYNGEE, per germline. Trimming removed 3 bases from V and 7 bases from J, with 17 bases in between. The CDR3 DNA sequence: TGTGCCAGCAGCGAAGGCGGGGCCCTAGGAAATGAGCAGTTCTTC. This translates into CASSEGGALGNEQFF.

The V gene is TRBV10-2, the J gene TRBJ1-5, with TRBD1 identical over 10 bases. The V and J ends lost 5 bases and 4 bases, in that order; junction bases with no gene match: 8. Germline V gene lookup returns CDR1 WSHSY and CDR2 SAAADI. The CDR3 is made up of 16 amino acids. The CDR3 is CASSPGQGLSNQPQHF. CDR3 DNA sequence: TGCGCCAGCAGTCCGGGACAGGGGTTGAGTAATCAGCCCCAGCATTTT.

The table lists this clone with a count of one. This chain links TRBV18 with TRBJ2-1, with TRBD2 matching 10 bases. The CDR3 sequence is 15 residues long. Germline lookup yields CDR1 KGHSH and CDR2 LQKENI. Germline trimming cut 6 bases from V and 6 bases from J; bases unmatched to any gene: 8. In nucleotides, the CDR3 is TGTGCCAGCTCCCCGGGACTAGCGAGATTCAATGAGCAGTTCTTC. Protein product: CASSPGLARFNEQFF.

This chain connects TRBV27 to TRBJ2-3, with 9 bases aligning to TRBD2. This CDR3 contains 15 residues. V lost 1 base, J lost 7 bases, and 6 bases stayed unmatched. Germline assignment: CDR1 MNHEY and CDR2 SMNVEV (reference sequence). CDR3 nucleotide sequence: TGTGCCAGCAGTTTATTGGCCAGCGGGAGGCATACGCAGTATTTT. The encoded protein is CASSLLASGRHTQYF.

The chain couples TRBV6-5 to TRBJ2-1; weak D call: TRBD2 (5 bases). This CDR3 region has 15 residues. Germline V lookup: CDR1 MNHEY, CDR2 SVGAGI. The ends were cut back, 6 bases at V and 1 base at J, with 13 bases in the middle. CDR3 in amino acids: CASSLAYLSYNEQFF. The CDR3 nucleotides read TGTGCCAGCAGCTTAGCGTACCTTTCCTACAATGAGCAGTTCTTC.

The rearrangement links TRBV5-1 to TRBJ2-5; D call uncertain. The CDR3 spans 11 residues. The germline gives CDR1 SGHRS, CDR2 YFSETQ. With 1 base removed from V and 5 bases from J, the gap between germline ends came to 3 bases. CDR3 sequence reads: CASSLRETQYF. In nucleotides, the CDR3 is TGCGCCAGCAGCTTGCGGGAGACCCAGTACTTC.

This sequence joins TRBV24-1 and TRBJ2-1; possible D gene TRBD1, 6 bases. Germline V CDR1 and CDR2: KGHDR, SFDVKD. CDR3 size: 16 residues. The V and J ends lost 4 bases and 3 bases respectively, with 15 bases between them. CDR3: CATSEEQGVGYNEQFF. CDR3 in DNA: TGTGCCACCAGTGAGGAACAGGGAGTCGGCTACAATGAGCAGTTCTTC.

The genes are TRBV27 and TRBJ1-5; the match to TRBD1 covers 9 bases. This CDR3 is built from 16 residues. Germline CDR1 reads MNHEY; CDR2 reads SMNVEV (reference sequence). Trimming cost V 5 bases and J 8 bases; bases outside gene matches: 13. The CDR3 sequence: CASSPLGTGKSEPQHF. The CDR3 coding sequence is TGTGCCAGCAGTCCTCTTGGGACAGGGAAATCGGAGCCCCAGCATTTT.

The rearrangement joins TRBV28 to TRBJ1-1; perhaps TRBD1 as D (5 bases). Looked up from germline, CDR1 is MDHEN and CDR2 is SYDVKM. V shed 6 bases and J shed 8 bases, with 16 bases lying between them. The CDR3 spans 13 residues. CDR3 amino acids: CASSVWTTEEAFF. CDR3 bases: TGTGCCAGCAGCGTCTGGACAACCGAGGAAGCTTTCTTT.